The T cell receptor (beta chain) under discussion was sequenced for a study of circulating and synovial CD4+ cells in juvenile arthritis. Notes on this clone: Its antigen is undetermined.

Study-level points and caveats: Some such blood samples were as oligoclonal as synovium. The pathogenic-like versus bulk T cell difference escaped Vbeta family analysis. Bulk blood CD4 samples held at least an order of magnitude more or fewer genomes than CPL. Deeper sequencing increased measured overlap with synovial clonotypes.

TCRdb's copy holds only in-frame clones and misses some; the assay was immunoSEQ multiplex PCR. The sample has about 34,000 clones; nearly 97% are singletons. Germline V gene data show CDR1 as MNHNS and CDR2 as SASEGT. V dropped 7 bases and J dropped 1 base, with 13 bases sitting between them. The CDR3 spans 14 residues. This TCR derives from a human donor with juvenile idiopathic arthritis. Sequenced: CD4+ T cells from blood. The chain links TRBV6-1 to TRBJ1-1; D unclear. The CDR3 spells CASKNGPGNTEAFF. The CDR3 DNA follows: TGTGCCAGCAAAAACGGTCCAGGGAACACTGAAGCTTTCTTT.